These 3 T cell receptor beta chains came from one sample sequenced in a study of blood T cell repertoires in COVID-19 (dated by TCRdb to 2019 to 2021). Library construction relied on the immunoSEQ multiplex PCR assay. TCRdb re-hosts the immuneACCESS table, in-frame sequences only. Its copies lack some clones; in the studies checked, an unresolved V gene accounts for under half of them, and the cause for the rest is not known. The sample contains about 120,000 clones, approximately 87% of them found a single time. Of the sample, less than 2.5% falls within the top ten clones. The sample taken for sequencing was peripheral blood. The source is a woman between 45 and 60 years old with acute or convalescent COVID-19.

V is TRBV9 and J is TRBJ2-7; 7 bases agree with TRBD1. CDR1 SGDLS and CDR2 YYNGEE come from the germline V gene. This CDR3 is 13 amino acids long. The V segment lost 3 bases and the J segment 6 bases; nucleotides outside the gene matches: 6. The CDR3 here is CASSEGAFAEQYF. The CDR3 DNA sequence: TGTGCCAGCAGCGAGGGGGCTTTCGCCGAGCAGTACTTC.

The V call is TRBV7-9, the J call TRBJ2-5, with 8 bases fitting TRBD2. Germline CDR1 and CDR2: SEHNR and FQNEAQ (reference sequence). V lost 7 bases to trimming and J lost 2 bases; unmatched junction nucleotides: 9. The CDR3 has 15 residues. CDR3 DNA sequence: TGTGCCAGCACCCGTTTCGGGGGGGCTCAAGAGACCCAGTACTTC. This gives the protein CASTRFGGAQETQYF.

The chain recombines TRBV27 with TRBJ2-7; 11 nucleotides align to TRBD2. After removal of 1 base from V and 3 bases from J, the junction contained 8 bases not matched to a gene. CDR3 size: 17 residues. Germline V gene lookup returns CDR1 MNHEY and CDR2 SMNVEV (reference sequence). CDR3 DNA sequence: TGTGCCAGCAGTTTATTCTTTACTAGCGGGAGAATCTACGAGCAGTACTTC. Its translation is CASSLFFTSGRIYEQYF.